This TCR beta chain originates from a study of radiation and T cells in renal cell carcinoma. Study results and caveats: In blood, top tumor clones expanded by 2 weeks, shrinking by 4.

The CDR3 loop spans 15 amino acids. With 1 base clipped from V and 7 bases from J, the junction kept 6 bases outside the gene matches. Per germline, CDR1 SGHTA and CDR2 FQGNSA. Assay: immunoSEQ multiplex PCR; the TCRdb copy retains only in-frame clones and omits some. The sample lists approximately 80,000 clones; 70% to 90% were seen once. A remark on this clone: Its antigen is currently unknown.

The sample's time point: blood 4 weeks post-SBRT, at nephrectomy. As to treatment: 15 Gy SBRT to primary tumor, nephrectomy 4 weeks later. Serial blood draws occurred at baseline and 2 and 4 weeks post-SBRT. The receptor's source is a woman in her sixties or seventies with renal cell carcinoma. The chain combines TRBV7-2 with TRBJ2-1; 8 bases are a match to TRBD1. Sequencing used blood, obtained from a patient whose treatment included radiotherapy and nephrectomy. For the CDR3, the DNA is TGTGCCAGCAGCTTAGGGCAGGGGGCGCGGAATGAGCAGTTCTTC. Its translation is CASSLGQGARNEQFF.